The T cell receptor beta chain described here comes from a study of cytomegalovirus exposure and HLA in healthy donors. Overall study findings and caveats: Published work reported that the classifier diagnosed cytomegalovirus status with high specificity and sensitivity.

Donors came from a validation cohort of over 100 subjects, distinct from the first 666-subject cohort. Profiling relied on immunoSEQ multiplex PCR, and the TCRdb table lists in-frame clones only, not all of them. Here the sample spans around 150,000 clones, about 89% being singletons. As concerns this clone: What it recognizes is unknown.

In germline, CDR1 is MNHEY, CDR2 SMNVEV (reference sequence). This CDR3 is 14 amino acids long. Trimming shortened V by 6 bases and J by 1 base, and 12 bases separated the two germline ends. The TCR was taken from a woman in her late teens or twenties in good health and CMV-seropositive. V gene TRBV27 combines with J gene TRBJ2-5; D not certain. Sequencing input: PBMCs. The CDR3 loop reads CASSRPGFQETQYF. CDR3 bases: TGTGCCAGCAGCCGGCCAGGTTTCCAAGAGACCCAGTACTTC.